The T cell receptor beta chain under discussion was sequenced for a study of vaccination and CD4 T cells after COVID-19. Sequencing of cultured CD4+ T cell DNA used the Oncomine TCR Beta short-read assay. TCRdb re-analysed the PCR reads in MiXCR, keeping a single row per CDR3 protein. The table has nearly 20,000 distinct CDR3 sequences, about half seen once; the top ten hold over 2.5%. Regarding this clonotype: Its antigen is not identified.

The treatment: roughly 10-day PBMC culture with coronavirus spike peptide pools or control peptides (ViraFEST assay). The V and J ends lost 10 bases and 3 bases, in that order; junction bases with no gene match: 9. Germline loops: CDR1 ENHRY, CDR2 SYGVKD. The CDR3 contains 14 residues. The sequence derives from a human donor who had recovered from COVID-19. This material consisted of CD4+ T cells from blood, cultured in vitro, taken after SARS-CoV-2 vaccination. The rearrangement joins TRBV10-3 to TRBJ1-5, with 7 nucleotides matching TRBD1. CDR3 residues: CATHRGDNNQPQHF. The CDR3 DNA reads TGTGCCACCCACAGGGGAGACAACAATCAGCCCCAGCATTTT.